This T cell receptor beta chain was sequenced during a study of CD8 T cells in Susac syndrome. To note about this clonotype: The antigen remains unidentified.

An input of 0.5 to 1 ug of RNA was subjected to reverse transcription using random hexamers. The TCR beta CDR3 was amplified by immunoSEQ multiplex PCR across 54 Vbeta, 13 Jbeta. TCRdb re-analysed the immunoSEQ multiplex PCR reads in MiXCR, keeping a single row per CDR3 protein. The top ten hold approximately 0.065% of the sample, which has around 280,000 distinct CDR3 sequences, about 91% seen once. Study results and caveats: The study conceded that its TCR sequencing and HLA analysis involved relatively few individuals.

In the multiple sclerosis control group, patients were treatment-naive and had stable or active relapsing-remitting disease. Bulk CD8+ and CD4+ cells came from magnetic negative isolation; CD8+ TEMRA by FACS. The germline CDR1 and CDR2 sequences are MDHEN and SYDVKM. Trimming stripped 3 bases from V and 4 bases from J, with 6 bases between. The CDR3 has 12 amino acids. The chain links TRBV28 to TRBJ1-1; D gene ambiguous. This receptor was identified in a human donor with multiple sclerosis. Sample: CD4+ T cells from PBMCs. The chain's CDR3 is CASSLAGTEAFF. For the CDR3, the DNA is TGTGCCAGCAGTTTGGCAGGCACTGAAGCTTTCTTT.